This TCR beta chain was documented in a study of shared clonotypes between healthy human individuals. Splitting of CD4+ cells produced CD45RA+ naive and CD45RA-negative memory subsets. Samples underwent the assay at deep level. Sorted-subset replicate PCRs used 200 ng DNA, tens of thousands of T cell genomes. Sequenced by immunoSEQ multiplex PCR; TCRdb stores in-frame clones only, minus some. The top ten clones hold roughly 0.56% of a sample with some 1,100,000 clones, approximately 80% of them seen once. Losses at the gene ends were 4 bases for V and 2 bases for J; bases not matched to a gene: 9. This CDR3 region has 16 residues. The germline CDR1 and CDR2 sequences are LGHNA and YSLEER.

The genes are TRBV4-3 and TRBJ2-3; 7 nucleotides agree with TRBD1. Sequencing was carried out using memory CD4+ T cells from PBMCs. As to subset: CD45RA-negative fraction. This receptor was taken from a man aged 18 to 30 in good health. Some clones in this sample may be carry-over from other donors' samples. The CDR3 DNA follows: TGCGCCAGCAGCCCCGAAGACAGGGAGTACACAGATACGCAGTATTTT. Protein product: CASSPEDREYTDTQYF.